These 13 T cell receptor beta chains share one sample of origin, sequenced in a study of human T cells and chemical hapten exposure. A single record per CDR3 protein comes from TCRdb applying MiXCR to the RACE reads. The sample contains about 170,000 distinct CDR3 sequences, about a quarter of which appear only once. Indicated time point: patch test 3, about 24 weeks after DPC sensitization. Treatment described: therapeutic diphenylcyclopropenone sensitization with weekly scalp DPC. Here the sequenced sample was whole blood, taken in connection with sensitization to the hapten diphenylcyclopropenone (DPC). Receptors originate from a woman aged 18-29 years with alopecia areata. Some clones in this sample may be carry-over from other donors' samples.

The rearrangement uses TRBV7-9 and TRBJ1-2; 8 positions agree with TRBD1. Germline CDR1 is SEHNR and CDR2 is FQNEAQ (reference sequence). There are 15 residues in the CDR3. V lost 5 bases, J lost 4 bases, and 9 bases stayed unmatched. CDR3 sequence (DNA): TGTGCCAGCAGCCCCGGACAGGGAAATGTCTATGGCTACACCTTC. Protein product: CASSPGQGNVYGYTF.

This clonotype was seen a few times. The CDR3 reads CASRYRENTEAFF. The CDR3 nucleotides are TGTGCCAGCAGGTACAGGGAGAACACTGAAGCTTTCTTT. V and J are TRBV27 and TRBJ1-1, with D possibly being TRBD1 (6 bases). Looked up from germline, CDR1 is MNHEY and CDR2 is SMNVEV (reference sequence). The germline V and J ends were trimmed by 6 bases and 1 base, with 9 bases remaining between them. There are 13 residues in the CDR3.

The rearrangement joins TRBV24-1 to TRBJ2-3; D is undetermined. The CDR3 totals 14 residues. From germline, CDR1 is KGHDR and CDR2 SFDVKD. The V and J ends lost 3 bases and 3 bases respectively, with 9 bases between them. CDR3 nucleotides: TGTGCCACCAGTGATACCGACGGTACAGATACGCAGTATTTT. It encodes CATSDTDGTDTQYF.

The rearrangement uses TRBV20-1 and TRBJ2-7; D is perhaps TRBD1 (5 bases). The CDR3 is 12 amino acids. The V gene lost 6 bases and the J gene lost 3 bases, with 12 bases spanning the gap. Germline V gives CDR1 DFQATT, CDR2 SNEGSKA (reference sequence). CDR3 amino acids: CSAQPDSYEQYF. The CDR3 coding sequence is TGCAGTGCCCAACCCGACAGCTACGAGCAGTACTTC.

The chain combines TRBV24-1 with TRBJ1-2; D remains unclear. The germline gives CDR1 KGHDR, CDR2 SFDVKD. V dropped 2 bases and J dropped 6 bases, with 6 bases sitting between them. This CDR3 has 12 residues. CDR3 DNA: TGTGCCACCAGTGATTGGGAGGATGGCTACACCTTC. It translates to CATSDWEDGYTF.

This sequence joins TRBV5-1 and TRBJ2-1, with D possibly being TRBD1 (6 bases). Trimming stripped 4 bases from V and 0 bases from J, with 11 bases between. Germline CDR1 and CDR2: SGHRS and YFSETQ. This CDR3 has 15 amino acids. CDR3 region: CASSRTASSYNEQFF. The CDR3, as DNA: TGCGCCAGCAGCCGGACAGCGAGCTCCTACAATGAGCAGTTCTTC.

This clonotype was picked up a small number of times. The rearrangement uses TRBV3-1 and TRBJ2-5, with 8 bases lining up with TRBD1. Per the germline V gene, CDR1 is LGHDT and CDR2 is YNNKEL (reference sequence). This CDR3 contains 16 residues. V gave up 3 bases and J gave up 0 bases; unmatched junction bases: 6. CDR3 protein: CASSHRGPTYQETQYF. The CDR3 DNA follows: TGTGCCAGCAGCCACAGGGGGCCGACGTACCAAGAGACCCAGTACTTC.

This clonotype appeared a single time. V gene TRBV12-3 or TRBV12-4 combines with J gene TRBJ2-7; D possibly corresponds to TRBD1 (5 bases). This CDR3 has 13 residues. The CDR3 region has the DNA TGTGCAAGAAGTCCGGACACCCCCTACGAGCAGTACTTC. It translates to CARSPDTPYEQYF.

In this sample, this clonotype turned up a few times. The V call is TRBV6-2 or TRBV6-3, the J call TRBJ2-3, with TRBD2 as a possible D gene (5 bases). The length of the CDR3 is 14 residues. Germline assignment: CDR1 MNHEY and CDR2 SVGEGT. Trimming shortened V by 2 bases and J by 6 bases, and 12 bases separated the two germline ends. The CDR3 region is CASSYVERRDTQYF. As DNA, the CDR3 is TGTGCCAGCAGTTACGTTGAGAGGAGGGATACGCAGTATTTT.

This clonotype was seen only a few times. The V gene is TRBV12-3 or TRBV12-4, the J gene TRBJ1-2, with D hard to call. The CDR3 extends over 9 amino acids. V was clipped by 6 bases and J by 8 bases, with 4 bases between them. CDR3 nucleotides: TGTGCCAGCAGCCCGGGCTACACCTTC. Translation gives CASSPGYTF.

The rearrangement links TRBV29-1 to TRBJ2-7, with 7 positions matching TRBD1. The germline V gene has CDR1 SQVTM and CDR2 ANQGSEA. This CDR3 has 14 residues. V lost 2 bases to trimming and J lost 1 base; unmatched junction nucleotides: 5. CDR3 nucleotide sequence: TGCAGCGTTGAAACGGTGGGACAGTCCTACGAGCAGTACTTC. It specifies CSVETVGQSYEQYF.

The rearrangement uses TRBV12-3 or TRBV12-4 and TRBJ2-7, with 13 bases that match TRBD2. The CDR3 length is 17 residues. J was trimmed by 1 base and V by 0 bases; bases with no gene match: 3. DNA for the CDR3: TGTGCCAGCAGTTTAGCGCAGGGACTAGCGGGATCCTACGAGCAGTACTTC. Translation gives CASSLAQGLAGSYEQYF.

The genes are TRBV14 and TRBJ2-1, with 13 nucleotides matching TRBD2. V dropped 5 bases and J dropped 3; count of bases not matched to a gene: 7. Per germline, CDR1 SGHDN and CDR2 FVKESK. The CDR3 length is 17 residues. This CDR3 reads CASSLLAGGFGYNEQFF. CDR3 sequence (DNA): TGTGCCAGCAGCTTACTAGCGGGAGGGTTCGGCTACAATGAGCAGTTCTTC.